Each of the 3 T cell receptor beta chains below was sequenced from the same sample in a study of cytomegalovirus exposure and HLA in healthy donors. The PCR made use of 60 Vbeta and 13 Jbeta primers. The protocol was immunoSEQ multiplex PCR, while the TCRdb copy is restricted to in-frame clones and leaves out a portion. The sample includes around 170,000 clones, approximately 84% of them seen just once. The sample taken for sequencing was PBMCs. Every receptor here comes from a boy younger than 10 in good health and CMV-seronegative.

This sequence joins TRBV6-1 and TRBJ2-7; D not certain. Germline CDR1 MNHNS, CDR2 SASEGT. The CDR3 sequence is 15 residues long. V lost 3 bases and J 0 bases, leaving 12 bases between the germline ends. CDR3 amino acids: CASSDFTWSSYEQYF. Here the CDR3 DNA reads TGTGCCAGCAGTGACTTCACATGGAGCTCCTACGAGCAGTACTTC.

V gene TRBV5-1 combines with J gene TRBJ2-5, with D perhaps matching TRBD1 (6 bases). Trimming removed 4 bases from V and 0 bases from J, with 13 bases in between. Germline loops: CDR1 SGHRS, CDR2 YFSETQ. CDR3 length: 15 amino acids. The CDR3 sequence: CASSLSGQYQETQYF. In DNA, the CDR3 is TGCGCCAGCAGCCTCTCCGGACAGTACCAAGAGACCCAGTACTTC.

V and J are TRBV11-2 and TRBJ2-5; 11 bases map to TRBD1. Per the germline V gene, CDR1 is SGHAT and CDR2 is FQNNGV. The CDR3 is 15 residues long. V lost 6 bases and J lost 2; bases outside the gene matches: 5. The CDR3 DNA follows: TGTGCCAGCAGACAAGGGACAGGGGGGCAAGAGACCCAGTACTTC. Encoded protein: CASRQGTGGQETQYF.